What follows are 28 T cell receptor beta chains derived from one specimen sequenced in a study of OX40 agonist ivuxolimab in advanced cancers. Generated by immunoSEQ multiplex PCR, the TCRdb table keeps only in-frame clones and is missing some. In the table there are more than 45,000 clones, 83% of which are singletons. The sample in question was CD4+ or CD8+ T cells sorted from blood, obtained in a trial of the OX40 agonist ivuxolimab. All receptors derive from an adult with an advanced solid tumor such as melanoma, head and neck, liver or kidney cancer.

This clone appeared a few times. The chain joins TRBV14 to TRBJ1-3, with D uncertain. CDR1 is SGHDN and CDR2 is FVKESK in the germline V gene. The CDR3 length is 17 residues. V shed 0 bases and J shed 0 bases, with 12 bases lying between them. The CDR3 sequence is CASSQDWGSLSGNTIYF. CDR3 nucleotides: TGTGCCAGCAGCCAAGACTGGGGTAGCCTCTCTGGAAACACCATATATTTT.

The V call is TRBV9, the J call TRBJ1-5, with 8 bases lining up with TRBD1. CDR1 is SGDLS, CDR2 YYNGEE, per germline. V lost 4 bases to trimming and J lost 1 base; unmatched junction nucleotides: 4. The CDR3 is 15 amino acids. This CDR3 reads CASSYGQGSNQPQHF. CDR3 coding DNA: TGTGCCAGCAGCTATGGACAGGGAAGCAATCAGCCCCAGCATTTT.

This chain connects TRBV5-4 to TRBJ2-7; 7 nucleotides match TRBD2. The germline CDR1 and CDR2 sequences are SGHNT and YYREEE (reference sequence). V lost 0 bases, J lost 7 bases, and 4 bases stayed unmatched. This CDR3 is 13 amino acids long. In DNA form, the CDR3 reads TGTGCCAGCAGCTTGGTAGGCGGGAGTGAGCAGTACTTC. This sequence encodes CASSLVGGSEQYF.

The chain has TRBV7-2 and TRBJ2-7; D remains unclear. This CDR3 is built from 11 residues. Per the germline V gene, CDR1 is SGHTA and CDR2 is FQGNSA. Trimming stripped 5 bases from V and 6 bases from J, with 8 bases between. The CDR3: CASSRSPEQYF. For the CDR3, the DNA is TGTGCCAGCAGCCGTAGTCCCGAGCAGTACTTC.

This rearrangement joins TRBV5-1 to TRBJ1-2, with 9 nucleotides matching TRBD1. Germline V lookup: CDR1 SGHRS, CDR2 YFSETQ. This CDR3 contains 15 residues. Trimming cost V 0 bases and J 7 bases; bases outside gene matches: 7. CDR3 nucleotide sequence: TGCGCCAGCAGCTTGGAAGGGGACAGGGTTGGTGGCTACACCTTC. It codes for CASSLEGDRVGGYTF.

The chain recombines TRBV28 with TRBJ2-1; 9 positions match TRBD1. Germline loops: CDR1 MDHEN, CDR2 SYDVKM. J gave up 4 bases and V 7 bases, and 17 bases lay outside the gene matches. The CDR3 sequence is 18 residues long. The CDR3 protein is CASKGGQGPRRGYNEQFF. The DNA of the CDR3 is TGTGCCAGCAAGGGGGGACAGGGCCCCCGACGTGGGTACAATGAGCAGTTCTTC.

The chain has TRBV6-6 and TRBJ1-2; D remains unclear. The V end was cut by 6 bases, the J end by 0 bases, with 11 bases between. The CDR3 sequence is 14 residues long. Germline V lookup: CDR1 MNHNY, CDR2 SVGAGI (reference sequence). The CDR3 region is CASSPRPSNYGYTF. The DNA of the CDR3 is TGTGCCAGCAGCCCCCGGCCATCTAACTATGGCTACACCTTC.

This clone was seen once. The gene calls are TRBV6-1 and TRBJ2-5; the D is unclear. The CDR3 covers 13 residues. Trimming shortened V by 6 bases and J by 5 bases, and 13 bases separated the two germline ends. Germline V gene data show CDR1 as MNHNS and CDR2 as SASEGT. Here the CDR3 reads CASSAEGMETQYF. The CDR3 bases are TGTGCCAGCAGCGCGGAAGGGATGGAGACCCAGTACTTC.

The chain carries TRBV10-3 and TRBJ2-3, with D possibly being TRBD1 (5 bases). The CDR3 covers 13 residues. Between the trimmed V and J ends, which lost 7 bases and 3 bases, there was a span of 11 bases. The V gene's germline CDR1 is ENHRY and CDR2 SYGVKD. DNA of the CDR3: TGTGCCATCAACTTGTCAGGGACAGATACGCAGTATTTT. As protein: CAINLSGTDTQYF.

In its sample, this clone was seen once. This chain links TRBV4-3 with TRBJ2-7; 9 bases map to TRBD1. The CDR3 totals 17 residues. Per germline, CDR1 LGHNA and CDR2 YSLEER. V lost 0 bases to trimming and J lost 7 bases; unmatched junction nucleotides: 13. The CDR3 nucleotides read TGCGCCAGCAGCCAAGATATGGACAGGGGCCCCCGGGGTGAGCAGTACTTC. Protein sequence: CASSQDMDRGPRGEQYF.

The CDR3 region is CASSFTGASYEQYF. CDR3 nucleotide sequence: TGTGCCAGCAGCTTTACAGGGGCCTCCTACGAGCAGTACTTC. The genes are TRBV7-6 and TRBJ2-7; TRBD1 matches at 7 bases. Germline V gene data show CDR1 as SGHVS and CDR2 as FNYEAQ. V gave up 3 bases and J gave up 0 bases; unmatched junction bases: 2. CDR3 length equals 14 residues. The whole variable domain, remainder taken from reference TRBV7-6 and TRBJ2-7, is GAGVSQSPRYKVTKRGQDVALRCDPISGHVSLYWYRQALGQGPEFLTYFNYEAQQDKSGLPNDRFSAERPEGSISTLTIQRTEQRDSAMYRCASSFTGASYEQYFGPGTRLTVT.

The rearrangement uses TRBV30 and TRBJ2-1; the D call may be TRBD1 or TRBD2 (6 bases each). The V and J ends lost 5 bases and 5 bases respectively, with 13 bases between them. CDR1 is GTSNPN and CDR2 is SVGIG in the germline V gene (reference sequence). The CDR3 runs to 13 residues. CDR3 residues: CAWWGAWNNEQFF. The CDR3 DNA is TGTGCCTGGTGGGGGGCTTGGAACAATGAGCAGTTCTTC.

The genes are TRBV6-4 and TRBJ2-3; 8 bases line up with TRBD2. The CDR3 spans 15 residues. V dropped 3 bases and J dropped 3; count of bases not matched to a gene: 5. Looked up from germline, CDR1 is MRHNA and CDR2 is SNTAGT. CDR3 in DNA: TGTGCCAGCAGTGAGGCAGCGGGGGAAACAGATACGCAGTATTTT. Translating it yields CASSEAAGETDTQYF.

This clone was observed a single time. V is TRBV5-8 and J is TRBJ2-7; perhaps TRBD2 as D (6 bases). This CDR3 comprises 16 residues. V lost 2 bases and J 0 bases, leaving 15 bases between the germline ends. The germline gives CDR1 SGHTS, CDR2 YDEGEE. The CDR3 spells CASSLYGLLSSYEQYF. CDR3 DNA sequence: TGTGCCAGCAGCTTATATGGACTACTGAGCTCCTACGAGCAGTACTTC.

The V call is TRBV7-9, the J call TRBJ1-1; 7 nucleotides agree with TRBD1. J was trimmed by 0 bases and V by 5 bases; bases with no gene match: 6. The CDR3 sequence is 15 residues long. Germline values: CDR1 SEHNR, CDR2 FQNEAQ (reference sequence). In nucleotides, the CDR3 is TGTGCCAGCAGCACCGGGACAGTGTTGAACACTGAAGCTTTCTTT. Its translation is CASSTGTVLNTEAFF. Full variable domain (remainder filled in from reference TRBV7-9 and TRBJ1-1): DTGVSQNPRHKITKRGQNVTFRCDPISEHNRLYWYRQTLGQGPEFLTYFQNEAQLEKSRLLSDRFSAERPKGSFSTLEIQRTEQGDSAMYLCASSTGTVLNTEAFFGQGTRLTVV.

The chain links TRBV5-5 to TRBJ2-3; D might be TRBD1 (5 bases). Trimming took 4 bases from V and 3 from J, leaving 12 bases between them. The germline V gene has CDR1 SGHKS and CDR2 YYEKEE (reference sequence). This CDR3 contains 14 residues. In DNA, the CDR3 is TGTGCCAGCAGCGCCCCGGACACTACAGATACGCAGTATTTT. Translating it yields CASSAPDTTDTQYF.

V and J are TRBV7-8 and TRBJ1-5; D not resolved. Trimming cost V 0 bases and J 1 base, with 7 bases left between them. The CDR3 length is 15 residues. CDR1 is SGHVS, CDR2 FQNEAQ, per germline. The CDR3 is CASSLAGGSNQPQHF. CDR3 DNA sequence: TGTGCCAGCAGCTTAGCGGGAGGAAGCAATCAGCCCCAGCATTTT. The whole variable domain, remainder taken from reference TRBV7-8 and TRBJ1-5, is GAGVSQSPRYKVAKRGQDVALRCDPISGHVSLFWYQQALGQGPEFLTYFQNEAQLDKSGLPSDRFFAERPEGSVSTLKIQRTQQEDSAVYLCASSLAGGSNQPQHFGDGTRLSIL.

The chain uses TRBV7-8 and TRBJ1-5; D is unclear. CDR1 is SGHVS, CDR2 FQNEAQ, per germline. Trimming shortened V by 3 bases and J by 2 bases, and 8 bases separated the two germline ends. This CDR3 has 14 amino acids. CDR3: CASSFGVRNQPQHF. CDR3 sequence (DNA): TGTGCCAGCAGCTTCGGGGTGCGCAATCAGCCCCAGCATTTT.

The rearrangement uses TRBV9 and TRBJ1-3; TRBD1 is a possible D gene (5 bases). Trimming took off 3 bases at V and 1 base at J, with 14 bases between the two ends. Per the germline V gene, CDR1 is SGDLS and CDR2 is YYNGEE. The CDR3 length is 16 residues. CDR3 coding DNA: TGTGCCAGCAGCGCGCTATGGACAAATTCTGGAAACACCATATATTTT. As protein: CASSALWTNSGNTIYF.

This chain connects TRBV5-4 to TRBJ1-4, with TRBD1 matching 7 bases. CDR1 and CDR2 (germline): SGHNT, YYREEE (reference sequence). The CDR3 length is 14 residues. The junction had 7 bases not matched to a gene; V was cut back by 3 bases and J by 8 bases. CDR3 loop: CASSSDRVGEKLFF. Written as DNA, the CDR3 is TGTGCCAGCAGCTCCGACAGGGTCGGCGAAAAACTGTTTTTT.

The chain couples TRBV7-2 to TRBJ2-6; perhaps TRBD2 as D (7 bases). V lost 3 bases and J lost 6, with 18 bases in between. The CDR3 consists of 17 residues. The germline gives CDR1 SGHTA, CDR2 FQGNSA. The CDR3 coding sequence is TGTGCCAGCAGCTTTAAGGTCGGGGGGCTTGAGGCCAACGTCCTGACTTTC. This encodes CASSFKVGGLEANVLTF. The full variable domain, completed using reference TRBV7-2 and TRBJ2-6, is GAGVSQSPSNKVTEKGKDVELRCDPISGHTALYWYRQSLGQGLEFLIYFQGNSAPDKSGLPSDRFSAERTGGSVSTLTIQRTQQEDSAVYLCASSFKVGGLEANVLTFGAGSRLTVL.

The J gene is TRBJ2-3, the V gene TRBV5-1, with 9 bases fitting TRBD1. CDR1 and CDR2 (germline): SGHRS, YFSETQ. Trimming removed 8 bases from V and 3 bases from J; junction bases left unmatched: 7. CDR3 length: 14 residues. CDR3 in amino acids: CASSRDRATDTQYF. CDR3 sequence (DNA): TGCGCCAGTAGCCGGGACAGGGCTACAGATACGCAGTATTTT.

This clone was recorded a few times. V is TRBV19 and J is TRBJ2-3, with 7 bases fitting TRBD2. V was pared by 7 bases and J by 4 bases, with 8 bases of the junction left unmatched. Germline CDR1 reads LNHDA; CDR2 reads SQIVND (reference sequence). The CDR3 sequence is 14 residues long. This CDR3 reads CASTFLAGADTQYF. The DNA for the CDR3 is TGTGCCAGTACTTTCTTGGCGGGGGCAGATACGCAGTATTTT.

The chain's CDR3 is CASSLGQMNTEAFF. The CDR3 DNA sequence: TGTGCCAGCAGCTTAGGGCAGATGAACACTGAAGCTTTCTTT. This chain links TRBV7-6 with TRBJ1-1, with D unresolved. Deletions cut 1 base from V and 0 bases from J, with 6 bases between. The CDR3 totals 14 residues. CDR1 is SGHVS and CDR2 is FNYEAQ in the germline V gene.

The chain combines TRBV5-4 with TRBJ2-5, with 7 bases lining up with TRBD2. CDR1 SGHNT and CDR2 YYREEE come from the germline V gene (reference sequence). This CDR3 comprises 15 residues. Trimming removed 4 bases from V and 2 bases from J; junction bases left unmatched: 8. The CDR3 sequence is CASSPEAGRQETQYF. Written as DNA, the CDR3 is TGTGCCAGCAGCCCCGAAGCGGGGAGACAAGAGACCCAGTACTTC.

The chain links TRBV9 to TRBJ1-2, with D perhaps TRBD1 (5 bases). The CDR3 consists of 14 residues. CDR1 SGDLS and CDR2 YYNGEE come from the germline V gene. V was cut by 3 bases and J by 8 bases, with 17 bases left in between. CDR3 nucleotide sequence: TGTGCCAGCAGCGCCCTCGAGGGGATAGGGGGCTACACCTTC. As protein: CASSALEGIGGYTF.

This clone has just a few counts. This rearrangement joins TRBV7-2 to TRBJ2-1; 8 bases line up with TRBD2. CDR3 length equals 14 residues. Germline V lookup: CDR1 SGHTA, CDR2 FQGNSA. The V and J ends lost 8 bases and 6 bases, in that order; junction bases with no gene match: 9. The CDR3 sequence: CASRSGGGGNEQFF. DNA of the CDR3: TGTGCCAGCCGCTCGGGAGGGGGAGGCAATGAGCAGTTCTTC.

This chain uses TRBV18 with TRBJ2-7, with TRBD1 identical over 7 bases. Germline V gene data show CDR1 as KGHSH and CDR2 as LQKENI. With 5 bases clipped from V and 5 bases from J, the junction kept 9 bases outside the gene matches. This CDR3 spans 14 amino acids. CDR3: CASSARQGRDEQYF. The CDR3 bases are TGTGCCAGCTCAGCAAGACAGGGACGCGACGAGCAGTACTTC. Complete variable domain (other parts from reference TRBV18 and TRBJ2-7): NAGVMQNPRHLVRRRGQEARLRCSPMKGHSHVYWYRQLPEEGLKFMVYLQKENIIDESGMPKERFSAEFPKEGPSILRIQQVVRGDSAAYFCASSARQGRDEQYFGPGTRLTVT.